The next 12 T cell receptor beta chains were all read from a single sample in a study of cytomegalovirus exposure and HLA in healthy donors. The PCR made use of 60 Vbeta and 13 Jbeta primers. TCRdb keeps only in-frame clones here, not all; method: immunoSEQ multiplex PCR. The sample shows approximately 210,000 clones, approximately 82% of them seen only once. The source material was PBMCs. The origin of the receptors is a woman between 45 and 60 years old in good health and CMV-seropositive.

V is TRBV6-5 and J is TRBJ1-5; 8 bases are a match to TRBD1. Germline-derived CDR1 and CDR2 are MNHEY and SVGAGI. The CDR3 runs to 14 residues. The J segment lost 2 bases and the V segment lost 4 bases, leaving 1 base of the junction unmatched. In nucleotides, the CDR3 is TGTGCCAGCAGTTTGGACAGGGGCAATCAGCCCCAGCATTTT. This gives the protein CASSLDRGNQPQHF.

The chain is built from TRBV21-1 and TRBJ2-3; TRBD1, the D gene given by the table, was not confirmed from the DNA. TRBV21-1 is reported as a pseudogene. The CDR3 runs to 21 residues. CDR3 sequence reads: CASSKEGQGLFSSKSTDTQYF. Written as DNA, the CDR3 is TGTGCCAGCAGCAAAGAGGGACAGGGACTCTTTTCCTCAAAAAGCACAGATACGCAGTATTTT.

The rearrangement uses TRBV27 and TRBJ2-1; TRBD2 aligns across 12 bases. Germline loops: CDR1 MNHEY, CDR2 SMNVEV (reference sequence). V lost 7 bases to trimming and J lost 7 bases; unmatched junction nucleotides: 8. The CDR3 length is 15 residues. The CDR3 nucleotides read TGTGCCAGCAAAACCCTAGCGGGGGGGAGTAATGAGCAGTTCTTC. It translates to CASKTLAGGSNEQFF.

This chain links TRBV2 with TRBJ1-6, with 7 bases lining up with TRBD1. CDR1 and CDR2 from the germline V gene are SNHLY and FYNNEI. The CDR3 covers 14 residues. The V gene end was trimmed by 7 bases and the J gene end by 8 bases; junction bases not matched to a gene: 8. DNA for the CDR3: TGTGCCAGCACCTCGGGACAGACCTATTCACCCCTCCACTTT. Protein product: CASTSGQTYSPLHF.

The V call is TRBV7-9, the J call TRBJ1-6; 8 bases agree with TRBD1. The CDR3 is 15 residues long. Germline-derived CDR1 and CDR2 are SEHNR and FQNEAQ (reference sequence). After removal of 2 bases from V and 9 bases from J, the junction contained 6 bases not matched to a gene. The CDR3 DNA follows: TGTGCCAGCAGCTTATTGACAGGGGAAGGTTCACCCCTCCACTTT. It yields the protein CASSLLTGEGSPLHF.

The genes are TRBV5-6 and TRBJ1-3; no definite D call. V gave up 0 bases and J gave up 7 bases, with 17 bases separating them. The germline V gene has CDR1 SGHDT and CDR2 YYEEEE. The CDR3 spans 16 residues. CDR3 in DNA: TGTGCCAGCAGCTTGGGAGGTTTGGAAGCCCCCAACACCATATATTTT. Protein product: CASSLGGLEAPNTIYF.

The chain has TRBV27 and TRBJ1-2; TRBD1 matches 8 bases. This CDR3 spans 16 amino acids. Germline assignment: CDR1 MNHEY and CDR2 SMNVEV (reference sequence). The V gene end was trimmed by 5 bases and the J gene end by 4 bases; junction bases not matched to a gene: 12. CDR3 sequence (DNA): TGTGCCAGCAGTAGCAGGGGGCTGGGTGTTCTCTATGGCTACACCTTC. The encoded protein is CASSSRGLGVLYGYTF.

The sample holds one count of this clone. The chain couples TRBV19 to TRBJ1-2, with D possibly TRBD1 on 5 matching bases. Germline CDR1 LNHDA, CDR2 SQIVND (reference sequence). This CDR3 is built from 14 residues. V was cut by 5 bases and J by 3 bases, with 13 bases left in between. The CDR3 nucleotides read TGTGCCAGTAGTCCTCAGACAGAGCACTATGGCTACACCTTC. Its translation: CASSPQTEHYGYTF.

The DNA for the CDR3 is TGTGCCAGCAGTCCATCACGGAGAACTGAAGCTTTCTTT. Its protein is CASSPSRRTEAFF. The rearrangement joins TRBV6-5 to TRBJ1-1; D is undetermined. The V end lost 5 bases, the J end lost 5 bases, and 12 bases lay between the germline ends. Germline lookup yields CDR1 MNHEY and CDR2 SVGAGI. The CDR3 totals 13 residues.

The rearrangement links TRBV19 to TRBJ2-6; the D is unclear. Per the germline V gene, CDR1 is LNHDA and CDR2 is SQIVND (reference sequence). This CDR3 comprises 12 residues. V was trimmed by 6 bases and J by 4 bases, leaving 4 bases between them. The CDR3 region has the DNA TGTGCCAGTAGCCCGGGGGCCAACGTCCTGACTTTC. Protein product: CASSPGANVLTF.

Details on this clone: One end of the junction fails to match germline, which may point to a read error. The sample contains more than one DNA sequence encoding this CDR3. CDR3 residues: CASSYGGGGYEQYF. The CDR3 coding sequence is TGTGCCAGCAGTTACGGTGGGGGGGGATACGAGCAGTACTTC. The chain has TRBV10-3 and TRBJ2-7, with 7 bases matching TRBD2. This CDR3 is built from 14 residues. Germline assignment: CDR1 ENHRY and CDR2 SYGVKD.

The V gene is TRBV7-9, the J gene TRBJ2-1, with D possibly matching TRBD1 (6 bases). The CDR3 loop spans 14 amino acids. Looked up from germline, CDR1 is SEHNR and CDR2 is FQNEAQ (reference sequence). Trimming took off 2 bases at V and 8 bases at J, with 13 bases between the two ends. CDR3 nucleotides: TGTGCCAGCAGCTTATATGCAGGGGACGATGAGCAGTTCTTC. This sequence encodes CASSLYAGDDEQFF.